Below are 29 T cell receptor beta chains sequenced from a single sample in a study of T cell responses to AZD1222 COVID-19 vaccine. The assay was immunoSEQ multiplex PCR, and TCRdb's table has in-frame clones only and misses some. Of roughly 140,000 clones in the sample, around 91% were seen once. Sample: peripheral blood, taken on day 0 of AZD1222 vaccination. These receptors all stem from an adult in good health.

As DNA, the CDR3 is TGTGCCAGCAAACTAGCGGGCACCTACGAGCAGTACTTC. It is translated as CASKLAGTYEQYF. The genes are TRBV3-1 (or the pseudogene TRBV3-2) and TRBJ2-7; 9 positions match TRBD2. V trimming: 7 bases; J trimming: 2 bases; junction bases outside the gene matches: 3. Germline-derived CDR1 and CDR2 are LGHDT and YNNKEL (reference sequence). The CDR3 loop spans 13 amino acids.

This chain links TRBV12-3 or TRBV12-4 with TRBJ2-1; D possibly corresponds to TRBD1 (5 bases). The V and J ends lost 6 bases and 7 bases respectively, with 10 bases between them. The CDR3 spans 12 residues. CDR3 loop: CASSHSGNEQFF. As DNA, the CDR3 is TGTGCCAGCAGCCACTCAGGGAATGAGCAGTTCTTC.

The J gene is TRBJ2-1, the V gene TRBV29-1, with unresolved D. The CDR3 length is 16 residues. V was clipped by 1 base and J by 7 bases, with 20 bases between them. Germline CDR1 reads SQVTM; CDR2 reads ANQGSEA. CDR3 protein: CSVEAPQVGLGNEQFF. The CDR3 region has the DNA TGCAGCGTTGAAGCCCCTCAGGTAGGGCTTGGGAATGAGCAGTTCTTC.

The chain couples TRBV3-1 (or the pseudogene TRBV3-2) to TRBJ2-1; maybe TRBD2 (6 bases). The ends were cut back, 1 base at V and 0 bases at J, with 10 bases in the middle. This CDR3 region has 16 residues. Looked up from germline, CDR1 is LGHDT and CDR2 is YNNKEL (reference sequence). The CDR3 DNA sequence: TGTGCCAGCAGCCAAGGCGGGGTTAGCTCCTACAATGAGCAGTTCTTC. Its translation is CASSQGGVSSYNEQFF.

The rearrangement uses TRBV10-2 and TRBJ2-3; TRBD2 matches 12 bases. The CDR3 sequence is 16 residues long. With V trimmed by 5 bases and J by 8 bases, 11 bases remained unmatched. CDR1 is WSHSY and CDR2 is SAAADI in the germline V gene. The DNA for the CDR3 is TGCGCCAGCAGTATGTCTAGCGGGAGGGAATCGGTTACGCAGTATTTT. Amino acids: CASSMSSGRESVTQYF.

This clone was seen only a few times. The J gene is TRBJ2-7, the V gene TRBV11-2; D gene ambiguous. This CDR3 is built from 16 residues. Germline CDR1 is SGHAT and CDR2 is FQNNGV. The V end was cut by 1 base, the J end by 2 bases, with 15 bases between. This CDR3 is CASSLGVGLPPYEQYF. The CDR3 region has the DNA TGTGCCAGCAGCTTAGGGGTCGGCTTGCCTCCCTACGAGCAGTACTTC.

This chain joins TRBV7-9 and TRBJ2-1; 9 nucleotides line up with TRBD2. V gave up 5 bases and J gave up 1 base; unmatched junction bases: 9. Germline V gene data show CDR1 as SEHNR and CDR2 as FQNEAQ (reference sequence). The CDR3 sequence is 17 residues long. DNA of the CDR3: TGTGCCAGCAGCCCCGTAAGCGGGAGGTATTCCTACAATGAGCAGTTCTTC. The encoded protein is CASSPVSGRYSYNEQFF.

There are a few counts of this clone. In DNA, the CDR3 is TGTGCCAGCAGGATTCGAGGGGGCACTGAAGCTTTCTTT. This sequence encodes CASRIRGGTEAFF. The gene calls are TRBV6-5 and TRBJ1-1, with D maybe TRBD1 (6 bases). Germline lookup yields CDR1 MNHEY and CDR2 SVGAGI. V gave up 6 bases and J gave up 4 bases, with 12 bases separating them. CDR3 length equals 13 residues.

This chain uses TRBV3-1 (or the pseudogene TRBV3-2) with TRBJ1-3; D is unclear. Germline V CDR1 and CDR2: LGHDT, YNNKEL (reference sequence). The CDR3 consists of 14 residues. Trimming took 4 bases from V and 4 from J, leaving 11 bases between them. The CDR3 bases are TGTGCCAGCAGCCCACGTATTACCGGAAACACCATATATTTT. Translation: CASSPRITGNTIYF.

The chain carries TRBV28 and TRBJ2-7; 8 bases match TRBD1. The trim removed 8 bases at V and 6 bases at J, leaving 6 bases unmatched. Germline CDR1 is MDHEN and CDR2 is SYDVKM. The CDR3 is 12 amino acids. CDR3 coding DNA: TGTGCCAGCCCGGACAGGGCAGGCGAGCAGTACTTC. This sequence encodes CASPDRAGEQYF.

The CDR3 loop reads CASSYERNYEQYF. The CDR3 DNA reads TGTGCCAGCAGCTACGAAAGAAACTACGAGCAGTACTTC. The V gene is TRBV5-5, the J gene TRBJ2-7; no clear D. V was cut by 3 bases and J by 3 bases, with 10 bases left in between. The CDR3 runs to 13 residues. The germline V gene has CDR1 SGHKS and CDR2 YYEKEE (reference sequence).

In this sample, this clone turned up many times. The chain is built from TRBV4-2 and TRBJ1-2, with TRBD1 as a possible D gene (5 bases). The germline V and J ends were trimmed by 4 bases and 8 bases, with 26 bases remaining between them. The length of the CDR3 is 17 residues. Germline V lookup: CDR1 LGHNA, CDR2 YNFKEQ. In DNA form, the CDR3 reads TGTGCCAGCAGCCTTTGGGGCGGACCTATAGGGAGCTTAGGCTACACCTTC. Translating it yields CASSLWGGPIGSLGYTF.

This clone was found a few times. The gene calls are TRBV28 and TRBJ1-3; the match to TRBD1 covers 7 bases. The CDR3 spans 15 residues. Germline V gene lookup returns CDR1 MDHEN and CDR2 SYDVKM. The V gene end was trimmed by 4 bases and the J gene end by 4 bases; junction bases not matched to a gene: 7. This chain's CDR3 is CASSSNRGSGNTIYF. CDR3 DNA sequence: TGTGCCAGCAGTTCTAACAGGGGTTCAGGAAACACCATATATTTT.

The gene calls are TRBV9 and TRBJ2-2; TRBD2 aligns across 9 bases. CDR1 SGDLS and CDR2 YYNGEE come from the germline V gene. The V segment lost 1 base and the J segment 3 bases; nucleotides outside the gene matches: 4. There are 16 residues in the CDR3. The CDR3 sequence is CASSVSSGIDTGELFF. CDR3 bases: TGTGCCAGCAGCGTATCTAGCGGGATCGACACCGGGGAGCTGTTTTTT. Combining the CDR3 with reference TRBV9 and TRBJ2-2 gives the whole variable domain DSGVTQTPKHLITATGQRVTLRCSPRSGDLSVYWYQQSLDQGLQFLIQYYNGEERAKGNILERFSAQQFPDLHSELNLSSLELGDSALYFCASSVSSGIDTGELFFGEGSRLTVL.

Details on this clone: Sequence at one end of the junction differs from germline and may be a read error. The chain combines TRBV19 with TRBJ2-3; D perhaps matches TRBD1 (6 bases). CDR1 is LNHDA, CDR2 SQIVND, per germline (reference sequence). CDR3 size: 15 residues. The CDR3: CASSQGLMLTDTQCF. Written as DNA, the CDR3 is TGTGCCAGTAGTCAGGGGCTAATGTTGACAGATACGCAGTGTTTT.

The chain joins TRBV6-1 to TRBJ1-1; TRBD1 matches 7 bases. Germline CDR1 MNHNS, CDR2 SASEGT. CDR3 size: 15 residues. The V gene end was trimmed by 2 bases and the J gene end by 2 bases; junction bases not matched to a gene: 5. Written as DNA, the CDR3 is TGTGCCAGCAGTGAACGAGACAGGGCTAACACTGAAGCTTTCTTT. It specifies CASSERDRANTEAFF.

The table lists this clone with a few counts. The chain employs TRBV7-9 and TRBJ2-2; TRBD1 matches 7 bases. CDR3 length: 16 residues. Losses at the gene ends were 5 bases for V and 4 bases for J; bases not matched to a gene: 10. CDR1 is SEHNR and CDR2 is FQNEAQ in the germline V gene (reference sequence). The CDR3 region is CASSPTGAGRTGELFF. In DNA form, the CDR3 reads TGTGCCAGCAGCCCTACAGGGGCGGGTCGCACCGGGGAGCTGTTTTTT. The entire variable domain, with the rest obtained from reference TRBV7-9 and TRBJ2-2, is as follows: DTGVSQNPRHKITKRGQNVTFRCDPISEHNRLYWYRQTLGQGPEFLTYFQNEAQLEKSRLLSDRFSAERPKGSFSTLEIQRTEQGDSAMYLCASSPTGAGRTGELFFGEGSRLTVL.

This chain joins TRBV10-3 and TRBJ1-1, with 8 bases that match TRBD1. CDR1 and CDR2 (germline): ENHRY, SYGVKD. The CDR3 is 13 amino acids. V shed 6 bases and J 1 base; nucleotides not matched to a gene: 1. In DNA, the CDR3 is TGTGCCATCAGCGGACAGGGGAACACTGAAGCTTTCTTT. Translation gives CAISGQGNTEAFF.

This CDR3 reads CASSSTQGIQETQYF. The DNA of the CDR3 is TGTGCCAGCAGCTCGACACAGGGAATCCAAGAGACCCAGTACTTC. The chain is built from TRBV5-4 and TRBJ2-5, with D possibly TRBD1 on 6 matching bases. V lost 3 bases and J 1 base, leaving 13 bases between the germline ends. CDR3 length: 15 amino acids. CDR1 is SGHNT, CDR2 YYREEE, per germline (reference sequence).

This chain links TRBV3-1 (or the pseudogene TRBV3-2) with TRBJ1-2; D is ambiguous. CDR1 and CDR2 from the germline V gene are LGHDT and YNNKEL (reference sequence). Deletions cut 4 bases from V and 0 bases from J, with 12 bases between. This CDR3 contains 15 residues. Here the CDR3 reads CASSRGSNTNYGYTF. The CDR3 nucleotides read TGTGCCAGCAGCCGGGGAAGTAATACTAACTATGGCTACACCTTC.

The rearrangement joins TRBV5-6 to TRBJ2-1; 14 bases align to TRBD2. The CDR3 has 17 amino acids. CDR1 and CDR2 from the germline V gene are SGHDT and YYEEEE. V lost 4 bases and J lost 4; bases outside the gene matches: 7. The CDR3 spells CASSVRRLAGGYNEQFF. CDR3 nucleotides: TGTGCCAGCAGCGTCCGCCGACTAGCGGGGGGGTACAATGAGCAGTTCTTC.

The genes are TRBV29-1 and TRBJ1-5, with D possibly being TRBD1 (5 bases). Trimming stripped 7 bases from V and 0 bases from J, with 16 bases between. Germline CDR1 is SQVTM and CDR2 is ANQGSEA. This CDR3 has 15 amino acids. The CDR3 region has the DNA TGCAGCGCCACGACAGCGGCTAATAGCAATCAGCCCCAGCATTTT. Its translation is CSATTAANSNQPQHF.

J is TRBJ1-4 and V is TRBV9; maybe TRBD1 (6 bases). The CDR3 loop spans 15 amino acids. Trimming shortened V by 3 bases and J by 0 bases, and 9 bases separated the two germline ends. The germline V gene encodes CDR1 SGDLS and CDR2 YYNGEE. Written as DNA, the CDR3 is TGTGCCAGCAGCGAGGGGGGAGCAACTAATGAAAAACTGTTTTTT. Amino acids: CASSEGGATNEKLFF.

The rearrangement uses TRBV18 and TRBJ1-1; weak D call: TRBD1 (5 bases). V lost 3 bases and J lost 1, with 9 bases in between. In germline, CDR1 is KGHSH, CDR2 LQKENI. The CDR3 covers 14 residues. The CDR3: CASSPRGRNTEAFF. The CDR3 nucleotides read TGTGCCAGCTCACCTAGGGGTAGGAACACTGAAGCTTTCTTT.

The rearrangement uses TRBV4-2 and TRBJ1-1; D uncertain. CDR1 and CDR2 (germline): LGHNA, YNFKEQ. The CDR3 extends over 15 amino acids. V dropped 1 base and J dropped 5 bases, with 14 bases sitting between them. CDR3 sequence reads: CASSQGGWGGTEAFF. The CDR3 DNA reads as TGTGCCAGCAGCCAAGGAGGCTGGGGAGGAACTGAAGCTTTCTTT.

The chain couples TRBV11-1 to TRBJ1-6; 7 positions agree with TRBD1. This CDR3 contains 14 residues. Germline V gene sequence: CDR1 SGHAT, CDR2 FQDESV (reference sequence). The trim removed 8 bases at V and 8 bases at J, leaving 9 bases unmatched. CDR3 loop: CASGPGQPYSPLHF. For the CDR3, the DNA is TGTGCCAGCGGCCCGGGACAGCCGTATTCACCCCTCCACTTT.

The chain couples TRBV3-1 (or the pseudogene TRBV3-2) to TRBJ2-5; TRBD2 aligns across 13 bases. The CDR3 consists of 18 residues. Germline V gives CDR1 LGHDT, CDR2 YNNKEL (reference sequence). V lost 5 bases to trimming and J lost 1 base; unmatched junction nucleotides: 10. The chain's CDR3 is CASSAEPGTSGIQETQYF. The CDR3 coding sequence is TGTGCCAGCAGCGCCGAACCTGGGACTAGCGGGATCCAAGAGACCCAGTACTTC.

This clone was seen a handful of times. This chain links TRBV12-3 or TRBV12-4 with TRBJ2-2, with D unclear. Trimming left V 7 bases short and J 6 bases short, with 6 bases between. CDR3 size: 11 residues. The CDR3 here is CASTSSGELFF. DNA of the CDR3: TGTGCCAGCACATCCTCCGGGGAGCTGTTTTTT.

The V call is TRBV5-1, the J call TRBJ2-2; D is perhaps TRBD1 or TRBD2 (5 bases each). The ends were cut back, 4 bases at V and 1 base at J, with 8 bases in the middle. This CDR3 region has 14 residues. CDR1 is SGHRS, CDR2 YFSETQ, per germline. In nucleotides, the CDR3 is TGCGCCAGCAGCGAGGGGCAGAACACCGGGGAGCTGTTTTTT. This encodes CASSEGQNTGELFF.